The rows below give T cell receptor beta chains drawn from one sample of a study of blood T cell repertoires in COVID-19. The data were produced by immunoSEQ multiplex PCR, yet TCRdb's version contains in-frame clones alone and is incomplete. The table shows almost 400,000 clones, with approximately 89% occurring only once. The sequenced material came from PBMCs or T cells enriched from blood (not recorded which). The source of these receptors is a woman aged 25 to 45 who had recovered from COVID-19. Each CDR3 is given with its conserved first and last residue. The D gene is left open where the match is weak. Clone size is shown for a subset of rows, as once, few, many or a class of expanded clone.

CDR3	DNA	D	J	size	V
CASSQGGTGHTEAFF	TGTGCCAGCAGCCAAGGTGGGACAGGTCACACTGAAGCTTTCTTT	TRBD1	TRBJ1-1	-	TRBV7-3
CASSNVRDREPVLFWGYTF	TGTGCCAGCAGCAACGTCCGGGACAGGGAGCCCGTCTTATTTTGGGGCTACACCTTC	-	TRBJ1-2	once	TRBV21-1
CASSQEASGGAYEQYF	TGTGCCAGCAGCCAAGAAGCTAGCGGGGGGGCCTACGAGCAGTACTTC	TRBD2	TRBJ2-7	-	TRBV3-1/TRBV3-2
CASSRRPTRSKPSTDTQYF	TGTGCCAGCAGCCGGAGGCCCACTCGGTCCAAACCAAGCACAGATACGCAGTATTTT	-	TRBJ2-3	-	TRBV11-2
CASSHIAGGTDTQYF	TGTGCCAGCAGCCATATAGCGGGGGGAACAGATACGCAGTATTTT	TRBD2	TRBJ2-3	-	TRBV3-1/TRBV3-2
CASSSDRLAGGFNTGELFF	TGTGCCAGCAGCTCAGATCGCCTAGCGGGGGGGTTTAACACCGGGGAGCTGTTTTTT	TRBD2	TRBJ2-2	-	TRBV13
CASRNTGSANEKLFF	TGTGCCAGCAGAAATACAGGGTCAGCTAATGAAAAACTGTTTTTT	-	TRBJ1-4	-	TRBV6-5
CASSLPGGNTGELFF	TGTGCCAGCAGCTTACCCGGGGGGAACACCGGGGAGCTGTTTTTT	-	TRBJ2-2	-	TRBV7-3
CASSFERIGYTF	TGTGCCAGCAGCTTTGAGCGGATTGGCTACACCTTC	-	TRBJ1-2	-	TRBV5-8
CASSISEASGNTIYF	TGTGCCAGCAGCATCAGCGAGGCCTCTGGAAACACCATATATTTT	-	TRBJ1-3	-	TRBV21-1
CARRTVYEQYF	TGTGCCCGTAGAACAGTTTACGAGCAGTACTTC	-	TRBJ2-7	-	TRBV30
CASSLGGPETQYF	TGTGCCAGCAGCTTAGGTGGGCCGGAGACCCAGTACTTC	-	TRBJ2-5	-	TRBV13
CASTRGRDLSGDEQFF	TGTGCCAGCACGAGGGGGCGGGACCTTTCGGGGGATGAGCAGTTCTTC	-	TRBJ2-1	-	TRBV11-1
CASSPPGGTPYEQYF	TGTGCCAGCAGCCCCCCCGGAGGTACCCCCTACGAGCAGTACTTC	-	TRBJ2-7	-	TRBV7-2
CASSQGGGVNYGYTF	TGTGCCAGCAGCCAAGGTGGCGGGGTGAATTATGGCTACACCTTC	-	TRBJ1-2	-	TRBV3-1/TRBV3-2
CASRIPHRANSPLHF	TGTGCCAGCAGAATTCCCCACAGGGCTAATTCACCCCTCCACTTT	-	TRBJ1-6	-	TRBV6-5
CASSRGQGVNEQFF	TGTGCCAGTAGTCGCGGACAGGGTGTGAATGAGCAGTTCTTC	TRBD1	TRBJ2-1	-	TRBV19
CASSLDRPTGELFF	TGTGCCAGCTCACTGGACAGGCCCACCGGGGAGCTGTTTTTT	TRBD1	TRBJ2-2	-	TRBV18
CASSWETDTQYF	TGTGCCAGCAGCTGGGAGACAGATACGCAGTATTTT	-	TRBJ2-3	-	TRBV5-4